The source of this TCR beta chain is a study of cytomegalovirus exposure and HLA in healthy donors. The study, taken as a whole, reports: Trimming of TCR beta V- and J-genes showed a link, identified in a later analysis, to a missense DCLRE1C variant. At a 0.05 false discovery rate, a later analysis found some 18,000 TCR beta sequences to be associated with HLA alleles. There were some V segments, including TRBV6-2 and TRBV6-3, excluded as indistinguishable.

Germline CDR1 is SGHTA and CDR2 is FQGNSA. V shed 8 bases, J shed 4 bases, and the junction held 7 bases outside the gene matches. This CDR3 comprises 13 residues. The table lists this clone with a few counts. As yet, its antigen is unknown. Primers: 60 Vbeta forward and 13 Jbeta reverse. Assay used: immunoSEQ multiplex PCR; TCRdb lists only in-frame clones, some missing. The data contain over 150,000 clones, 73% of them singletons. Nominally healthy donors provided the samples, though records likely missed some immune exposures. This rearrangement joins TRBV7-2 to TRBJ2-7; TRBD1 aligns across 8 bases. Source material: PBMCs. The TCR originated in a woman under 30 in good health and CMV-seropositive. CDR3 DNA sequence: TGTGCCAGCGAGGGACAGGAACGTTACGAGCAGTACTTC. Translated: CASEGQERYEQYF.